This entry is about one T cell receptor beta chain. Its antigen is currently unknown. Together with a sample-barcoded 5' primer, a J-beta primer mix was included in a second PCR lasting about 7 to 11 cycles. TCRdb redid the calling of the 5' RACE reads with MiXCR, one entry per CDR3 protein. The table has almost 1 million distinct CDR3 sequences, just over 50% seen once; the top ten hold about a fifth. This CDR3 has 12 amino acids. Germline lookup yields CDR1 LNHDA and CDR2 SQIVND (reference sequence). V trimming: 4 bases; J trimming: 11 bases; junction bases outside the gene matches: 7. This sample is drawn from a study of blood T cells in healthy people across ages. Study-level results: Any conclusive comparison of naive versus antigen-experienced cells was prevented by using unsorted PBMCs.

Total RNA extracted from each sample amounted to at least 5 micrograms. Specimen: blood. The chain recombines TRBV19 with TRBJ1-2, with 7 bases lining up with TRBD1. The TCR comes from a woman aged 60-75 years in good health. The CDR3 region is CASSTRQGGYTF. Written as DNA, the CDR3 is TGTGCCAGTAGTACTCGACAGGGAGGATACACCTTC.